This TCR beta chain was identified in a study of blood T cell repertoires in COVID-19. The protocol was immunoSEQ multiplex PCR, while the TCRdb copy is restricted to in-frame clones and leaves out a portion. The sample lists approximately 80,000 clones, around four fifths occurring once. This clone came up once. Germline V CDR1 and CDR2: GTSNPN, SVGIG (reference sequence). V was cut by 5 bases and J by 6 bases, with 10 bases left in between. The CDR3 is made up of 11 amino acids. The origin of this receptor is a human donor in a cohort sampled during active COVID-19. The sequencing sample was made of peripheral blood. The rearrangement uses TRBV30 and TRBJ1-1; D gene ambiguous. The CDR3 here is CAWQVRAEAFF. The CDR3 DNA reads as TGTGCCTGGCAGGTGCGAGCTGAAGCTTTCTTT.